Below, 21 T cell receptor beta chains from the same sample are listed, as sequenced in a study of blood T cell repertoires in COVID-19. Using immunoSEQ multiplex PCR, the repertoire was profiled, and TCRdb retains in-frame clones only, with some absent. This sample has about 200,000 clones, with over 75% found just once. Sequenced material: peripheral blood. The receptors originated from a man aged 50-59 years with acute or convalescent COVID-19.

This clone was seen once. The chain has TRBV7-9 and TRBJ1-2, with 7 bases identical to TRBD1. CDR1 is SEHNR and CDR2 is FQNEAQ in the germline V gene (reference sequence). V shed 0 bases and J 6 bases; nucleotides not matched to a gene: 4. This CDR3 spans 14 amino acids. DNA of the CDR3: TGTGCCAGCAGCTTAGCAACAGGGGAACATGGCTACACCTTC. It encodes CASSLATGEHGYTF.

V and J are TRBV4-1 and TRBJ1-1, with 10 bases identical to TRBD1. V was clipped by 4 bases and J by 5 bases; unmatched bases: 4. This CDR3 is built from 14 residues. Germline CDR1 MGHRA, CDR2 YSYEKL. CDR3 bases: TGCGCCAGCAGCCTTGGACAGGGGGTGACTGAAGCTTTCTTT. It translates to CASSLGQGVTEAFF.

V usage is TRBV3-1 (or the pseudogene TRBV3-2) and J usage is TRBJ2-1; 7 bases map to TRBD2. CDR3 size: 15 residues. The V gene end was trimmed by 3 bases and the J gene end by 3 bases; junction bases not matched to a gene: 5. CDR1 is LGHDT, CDR2 YNNKEL, per germline (reference sequence). The CDR3 loop reads CASSQSWEGYNEQFF. CDR3 bases: TGTGCCAGCAGCCAGAGCTGGGAGGGCTACAATGAGCAGTTCTTC.

The chain employs TRBV7-3 and TRBJ2-6; TRBD1 is a possible D gene (6 bases). Germline lookup yields CDR1 SGHTA and CDR2 FQGTGA. With 0 bases removed from V and 4 bases from J, the gap between germline ends came to 10 bases. The length of the CDR3 is 16 residues. This chain's CDR3 is CASSLTSGAGANVLTF. For the CDR3, the DNA is TGTGCCAGCAGCTTAACGTCAGGGGCCGGGGCCAACGTCCTGACTTTC. Complete variable domain (other parts from reference TRBV7-3 and TRBJ2-6): GAGVSQTPSNKVTEKGKYVELRCDPISGHTALYWYRQSLGQGPEFLIYFQGTGAADDSGLPNDRFFAVRPEGSVSTLKIQRTERGDSAVYLCASSLTSGAGANVLTFGAGSRLTVL.

The chain joins TRBV10-2 to TRBJ2-1; 9 bases agree with TRBD2. This CDR3 contains 13 residues. Losses at the gene ends were 6 bases for V and 9 bases for J; bases not matched to a gene: 6. Germline CDR1 reads WSHSY; CDR2 reads SAAADI. The chain's CDR3 is CASSASGIGEQFF. CDR3 bases: TGCGCCAGCAGCGCTAGCGGGATCGGTGAGCAGTTCTTC.

The genes are TRBV11-2 and TRBJ2-1; D uncertain. The germline V gene encodes CDR1 SGHAT and CDR2 FQNNGV. Trimming left V 2 bases short and J 0 bases short, with 8 bases between. The CDR3 totals 15 residues. CDR3 sequence (DNA): TGTGCCAGCAGCTTATTAGATTACTCCTACAATGAGCAGTTCTTC. The encoded protein is CASSLLDYSYNEQFF.

The chain links TRBV2 to TRBJ2-7; 8 nucleotides line up with TRBD2. The CDR3 spans 14 residues. Per the germline V gene, CDR1 is SNHLY and CDR2 is FYNNEI. V lost 11 bases and J lost 1; bases outside the gene matches: 10. The DNA for the CDR3 is TGTGCCGGCAAATCTAGCGGGCCTTCCTACGAGCAGTACTTC. This translates into CAGKSSGPSYEQYF.

The chain is built from TRBV10-3 and TRBJ1-5, with 8 bases aligning to TRBD1. Germline lookup yields CDR1 ENHRY and CDR2 SYGVKD. V dropped 6 bases and J dropped 6; count of bases not matched to a gene: 4. CDR3 length: 13 amino acids. The CDR3, as DNA: TGTGCCATCAGGCAGGGGGCGGGTCAGCCCCAGCATTTT. Amino acids: CAIRQGAGQPQHF.

This sequence joins TRBV28 and TRBJ2-2; no firm D call. This CDR3 is built from 16 residues. Germline lookup yields CDR1 MDHEN and CDR2 SYDVKM. V gave up 1 base and J gave up 0 bases, with 9 bases separating them. This CDR3 is CASSLFVGSNTGELFF. The CDR3 DNA is TGTGCCAGCAGTTTATTCGTGGGCTCGAACACCGGGGAGCTGTTTTTT.

This clone was picked up one time. The gene calls are TRBV6-5 and TRBJ1-1; no definite D call. Trimming stripped 0 bases from V and 4 bases from J, with 12 bases between. Germline V lookup: CDR1 MNHEY, CDR2 SVGAGI. CDR3 length equals 15 residues. CDR3 coding DNA: TGTGCCAGCAGTTACTCGGGGAGGTTAGGCACTGAAGCTTTCTTT. It yields the protein CASSYSGRLGTEAFF.

This chain joins TRBV6-6 and TRBJ2-3, with TRBD2 matching over 7 bases. Trimming removed 3 bases from V and 4 bases from J; junction bases left unmatched: 7. CDR1 MNHNY and CDR2 SVGAGI come from the germline V gene (reference sequence). The CDR3 totals 15 residues. This CDR3 reads CASSYGGGGPDTQYF. The CDR3 DNA is TGTGCCAGCAGTTATGGCGGGGGTGGCCCAGATACGCAGTATTTT.

The J gene is TRBJ2-3, the V gene TRBV12-3 or TRBV12-4, with a weak D call TRBD1 (6 bases). The CDR3 has 12 residues. V lost 10 bases and J 4 bases, leaving 12 bases between the germline ends. The CDR3: CATGEVADTQYF. The CDR3 nucleotides read TGTGCCACAGGGGAAGTCGCAGATACGCAGTATTTT.

About this clone itself: A read error may account for a junction end that differs from germline. The CDR3 DNA follows: TGTGCCAGCAGCATAGCGGGAGGTCGTGATACGCAGTATTTT. Translation gives CASSIAGGRDTQYF. V usage is TRBV7-2 and J usage is TRBJ2-3; 10 nucleotides agree with TRBD2. The CDR3 has 14 amino acids. Per germline, CDR1 SGHTA and CDR2 FQGNSA. The entire variable domain, with the rest obtained from reference TRBV7-2 and TRBJ2-3, is as follows: GAGVSQSPSNKVTEKGKDVELRCDPISGHTALYWYRQSLGQGLEFLIYFQGNSAPDKSGLPSDRFSAERTGGSVSTLTIQRTQQEDSAVYLCASSIAGGRDTQYFGPGTRLTVL.

The chain carries TRBV11-1 and TRBJ2-5, with D possibly matching TRBD1 (6 bases). With 3 bases removed from V and 5 bases from J, the gap between germline ends came to 13 bases. This CDR3 is 14 amino acids long. Looked up from germline, CDR1 is SGHAT and CDR2 is FQDESV (reference sequence). CDR3 protein: CASSFGQRTETQYF. CDR3 sequence (DNA): TGTGCCAGCAGCTTCGGACAGCGCACTGAGACCCAGTACTTC.

The CDR3 DNA sequence: TGCGCCAGCAGTGAGCCAGGGCTTACTAAAGAGACCCAGTACTTC. It is translated as CASSEPGLTKETQYF. The genes are TRBV10-2 and TRBJ2-5, with a tentative D call TRBD1 (5 bases). Germline-derived CDR1 and CDR2 are WSHSY and SAAADI. This CDR3 region has 15 residues. Trimming removed 2 bases from V and 3 bases from J, with 13 bases in between.

The rearrangement links TRBV29-1 to TRBJ1-1; TRBD1 aligns across 8 bases. J lost 2 bases, V lost 3 bases, and 8 bases had no gene match. Germline CDR1 reads SQVTM; CDR2 reads ANQGSEA. This CDR3 has 15 residues. Written as DNA, the CDR3 is TGCAGCGTTGATCCTGGACAGGGCCTAAACACTGAAGCTTTCTTT. Amino acid sequence: CSVDPGQGLNTEAFF.

This chain uses TRBV30 with TRBJ1-6, with 8 bases matching TRBD1. The trim removed 8 bases at V and 8 bases at J, leaving 5 bases unmatched. The CDR3 is 12 residues long. Germline assignment: CDR1 GTSNPN and CDR2 SVGIG (reference sequence). CDR3 residues: CAHQGAHSPLHF. The CDR3 nucleotides read TGTGCCCACCAGGGGGCTCATTCACCCCTCCACTTT.

The V and J genes are TRBV3-1 (or the pseudogene TRBV3-2) and TRBJ2-5; TRBD2 might be the D (5 bases). V was trimmed by 1 base and J by 4 bases, leaving 13 bases between them. Per germline, CDR1 LGHDT and CDR2 YNNKEL (reference sequence). This CDR3 contains 15 residues. Here the CDR3 reads CASSQGTGIGETQYF. In DNA, the CDR3 is TGTGCCAGCAGCCAAGGGACCGGGATCGGAGAGACCCAGTACTTC.

V and J are TRBV7-3 and TRBJ1-1, with D maybe TRBD1 (5 bases). V was trimmed by 0 bases and J by 3 bases, leaving 8 bases between them. CDR3 size: 14 residues. CDR1 is SGHTA, CDR2 FQGTGA, per germline. CDR3 DNA sequence: TGTGCCAGCAGCTTAACTGGGGGGGACACTGAAGCTTTCTTT. It codes for CASSLTGGDTEAFF.

The chain has TRBV5-5 and TRBJ1-1, with a weak D call TRBD1 (6 bases). Germline V lookup: CDR1 SGHKS, CDR2 YYEKEE (reference sequence). This CDR3 has 13 residues. With 4 bases removed from V and 5 bases from J, the gap between germline ends came to 12 bases. The CDR3 DNA is TGTGCCAGCAGCCGGACAGTTGGGACTGAAGCTTTCTTT. This sequence encodes CASSRTVGTEAFF.

The chain combines TRBV6-2 or TRBV6-3 with TRBJ2-7; weak D call: TRBD2 (7 bases). This CDR3 spans 13 amino acids. V lost 5 bases, J lost 7 bases, and 15 bases lay in between. Germline values: CDR1 MNHEY, CDR2 SVGEGT. CDR3: CASSPGGLREQYV. In DNA form, the CDR3 reads TGTGCCAGCAGTCCCGGGGGGCTTCGAGAGCAGTACGTC.